The 18 T cell receptor beta chains below all came from one sample that was sequenced in a study of blood T cells in healthy people across ages. A second roughly 7 to 11 cycle PCR used barcoded and J-beta primers. In TCRdb, the 5' RACE reads were re-called with MiXCR into one record per CDR3 protein. The sample lists hundreds of thousands of distinct CDR3 sequences; around 38% were seen once. Sample: blood. Receptors were obtained from a man older than 75 in good health.

The rearrangement joins TRBV12-3 or TRBV12-4 to TRBJ2-7; the match to TRBD1 covers 7 bases. Unmatched junction bases numbered 8, after V lost 6 bases and J lost 6 bases. This CDR3 is 13 amino acids long. In DNA, the CDR3 is TGTGCCAGCAGGCCTGGACAGGTACGCGAGCAGTACTTC. Translating it yields CASRPGQVREQYF.

This clonotype has a count of ten or more. A much more abundant neighbour one base away suggests this may be a read error. The rearrangement uses TRBV9 and TRBJ2-1; 13 nucleotides line up with TRBD2. V lost 2 bases, J lost 1 base, and 9 bases stayed unmatched. This CDR3 is built from 19 residues. The germline V gene encodes CDR1 SGDLS and CDR2 YYNGEE. CDR3 loop: CASSVTSGGARGSYNEQFF. For the CDR3, the DNA is TGTGCCAGCAGCGTCACTAGCGGGGGGGCCCGCGGGTCCTACAATGAGCAGTTCTTC.

This clonotype showed up just a few times. The gene calls are TRBV7-9 and TRBJ1-1; 10 nucleotides match TRBD1. The CDR3 runs 18 residues. V was pared by 2 bases and J by 2 bases, with 11 bases of the junction left unmatched. Per the germline V gene, CDR1 is SEHNR and CDR2 is FQNEAQ (reference sequence). The CDR3 DNA sequence: TGTGCCAGCAGCTTAAACACCGGGACAGGGGCCCCTAACACTGAAGCTTTCTTT. Translated: CASSLNTGTGAPNTEAFF.

V is TRBV9 and J is TRBJ2-7; D is perhaps TRBD1 or TRBD2 (5 bases each). From germline, CDR1 is SGDLS and CDR2 YYNGEE. The CDR3 is 15 residues long. Between the trimmed V and J ends, which lost 3 bases and 2 bases, there was a span of 15 bases. In DNA, the CDR3 is TGTGCCAGCAGCGCCACCGGGACCAGTCCCTACGAGCAGTACTTC. Encoded protein: CASSATGTSPYEQYF.

The chain carries TRBV29-1 and TRBJ2-7, with D perhaps assigned TRBD1 or TRBD2 (5 bases each). Germline loops: CDR1 SQVTM, CDR2 ANQGSEA. The CDR3 length is 13 residues. V gave up 6 bases and J gave up 7 bases, with 19 bases separating them. DNA of the CDR3: TGCAGCGTGGTGGGACGCCCAGGCGATGAGCAGTACTTC. Encoded protein: CSVVGRPGDEQYF.

This clonotype appeared a single time. The chain joins TRBV20-1 to TRBJ2-2; 8 nucleotides match TRBD2. After removal of 1 base from V and 3 bases from J, the junction contained 10 bases not matched to a gene. This CDR3 has 17 residues. Germline CDR1 is DFQATT and CDR2 is SNEGSKA (reference sequence). CDR3 in amino acids: CSARGHSGGPDTGELFF. CDR3 nucleotide sequence: TGCAGTGCTAGAGGTCACTCGGGAGGGCCGGACACCGGGGAGCTGTTTTTT.

The chain has TRBV20-1 and TRBJ2-1; D may be TRBD2 (6 bases). Germline CDR1 reads DFQATT; CDR2 reads SNEGSKA (reference sequence). The CDR3 is 15 amino acids. With 5 bases removed from V and 2 bases from J, the gap between germline ends came to 16 bases. This chain's CDR3 is CSAPNAGEAYNEQFF. The CDR3 DNA reads as TGCAGTGCTCCGAATGCCGGGGAGGCCTACAATGAGCAGTTCTTC.

This clonotype was recorded at least ten times. This chain uses TRBV3-1 with TRBJ1-6; D gene uncertain. The V and J ends lost 4 bases and 0 bases respectively, with 13 bases between them. Germline values: CDR1 LGHDT, CDR2 YNNKEL (reference sequence). The CDR3 extends over 17 amino acids. In DNA, the CDR3 is TGTGCCAGCAGCCCCCTAAGTAGGAGCTCCTATAATTCACCCCTCCACTTT. Encoded protein: CASSPLSRSSYNSPLHF. The variable domain in full, completed from reference TRBV3-1 and TRBJ1-6, reads DTAVSQTPKYLVTQMGNDKSIKCEQNLGHDTMYWYKQDSKKFLKIMFSYNNKELIINETVPNRFSPKSPDKAHLNLHINSLELGDSAVYFCASSPLSRSSYNSPLHFGNGTRLTVT.

This clonotype has more than one count but fewer than ten. This sequence joins TRBV14 and TRBJ2-3; D unclear. Germline V lookup: CDR1 SGHDN, CDR2 FVKESK. Deletions cut 4 bases from V and 2 bases from J, with 7 bases between. The length of the CDR3 is 13 residues. The CDR3 protein is CASSPQITDTQYF. In DNA form, the CDR3 reads TGTGCCAGCAGCCCCCAAATCACAGATACGCAGTATTTT. The full variable domain, rest sourced from reference TRBV14 and TRBJ2-3, is EAGVTQFPSHSVIEKGQTVTLRCDPISGHDNLYWYRRVMGKEIKFLLHFVKESKQDESGMPNNRFLAERTGGTYSTLKVQPAELEDSGVYFCASSPQITDTQYFGPGTRLTVL.

The chain combines TRBV7-2 with TRBJ2-3; TRBD2 agrees at 9 bases. Germline CDR1 and CDR2: SGHTA and FQGNSA. The ends lost 5 bases at V and 3 bases at J; junction bases unmatched: 3. The CDR3 extends over 14 amino acids. Here the CDR3 DNA reads TGTGCCAGCAGCAAGGGACTAGCTACAGATACGCAGTATTTT. Translating gives CASSKGLATDTQYF.

Note on this clonotype: One base away lies a much larger clone, so this may be a sequencing read error. The chain combines TRBV18 with TRBJ1-6; 10 nucleotides agree with TRBD1. The CDR3 runs to 14 residues. Germline V lookup: CDR1 KGHSH, CDR2 LQKENI. DNA of the CDR3: TGTGCCAGCTCACCCGACAGGGGGCAAACACCCCCCCACTTT. It codes for CASSPDRGQTPPHF. The full variable domain, its missing parts supplied by reference TRBV18 and TRBJ1-6, is NAGVMQNPRHLVRRRGQEARLRCSPMKGHSHVYWYRQLPEEGLKFMVYLQKENIIDESGMPKERFSAEFPKEGPSILRIQQVVRGDSAAYFCASSPDRGQTPPHFGNGTRLTVT.

The chain employs TRBV21-1 and TRBJ2-3; the table calls TRBD1, which could not be checked here. TRBV21-1 corresponds to a pseudogene. The CDR3 runs 15 residues. CDR3 protein: CASSDVAGVTDTQYF. CDR3 coding DNA: TGTGCCAGCAGCGACGTAGCAGGGGTTACAGATACGCAGTATTTT.

The chain is built from TRBV4-1 and TRBJ2-5; 15 bases agree with TRBD2. The V and J ends lost 2 bases and 4 bases, in that order; junction bases with no gene match: 5. CDR1 and CDR2 (germline): MGHRA, YSYEKL. The CDR3 runs to 17 residues. This chain's CDR3 is CASSQQMGLAGGETQYF. CDR3 nucleotides: TGCGCCAGCAGCCAACAAATGGGACTAGCGGGAGGAGAGACCCAGTACTTC.

This clonotype was seen a handful of times. The V gene is TRBV29-1, the J gene TRBJ1-1, with D hard to call. The CDR3 extends over 12 amino acids. V shed 2 bases and J shed 0 bases, with 4 bases lying between them. CDR1 and CDR2 (germline): SQVTM, ANQGSEA. The CDR3 sequence: CSVEFVNTEAFF. The CDR3 DNA is TGCAGCGTTGAATTTGTGAACACTGAAGCTTTCTTT.

The V call is TRBV27, the J call TRBJ2-3; tentatively, D is TRBD1 (5 bases). Per the germline V gene, CDR1 is MNHEY and CDR2 is SMNVEV (reference sequence). V was pared by 0 bases and J by 6 bases, with 16 bases between. This CDR3 has 16 residues. The CDR3 coding sequence is TGTGCCAGCAGTTTATCCCAGATTCAAGGGGCGGATACGCAGTATTTT. It yields the protein CASSLSQIQGADTQYF.

The gene calls are TRBV20-1 and TRBJ2-3; 9 positions agree with TRBD1. This CDR3 region has 16 residues. CDR1 is DFQATT and CDR2 is SNEGSKA in the germline V gene (reference sequence). J was trimmed by 4 bases and V by 0 bases; bases with no gene match: 8. This CDR3 reads CSARDIGTGNADTQYF. CDR3 in DNA: TGCAGTGCTAGAGATATTGGGACAGGGAATGCAGATACGCAGTATTTT.

The chain employs TRBV20-1 and TRBJ2-1, with 15 bases matching TRBD2. The germline V gene encodes CDR1 DFQATT and CDR2 SNEGSKA (reference sequence). Trimming at V came to 6 bases and at J to 7 bases, leaving 7 bases not matched to a gene. This CDR3 spans 15 amino acids. The CDR3 DNA reads TGCAGTGCCGAGGTCGGGACTAGCGGGAGGAATGAGCAGTTCTTC. Residues: CSAEVGTSGRNEQFF.

The chain uses TRBV6-6 and TRBJ2-7, with D possibly called TRBD1 or TRBD2 (5 bases each). The V and J ends lost 7 bases and 3 bases respectively, with 16 bases between them. The CDR3 is made up of 14 amino acids. Looked up from germline, CDR1 is MNHNY and CDR2 is SVGAGI (reference sequence). The CDR3 spells CASTDTGANYEQYF. As DNA, the CDR3 is TGTGCCAGCACCGACACCGGGGCGAACTACGAGCAGTACTTC.